Below are 27 T cell receptor beta chains sequenced from a single sample in a study of Ad26.COV2.S vaccination and SARS-CoV-2 variants. Using immunoSEQ multiplex PCR, the repertoire was profiled, and TCRdb retains in-frame clones only, with some absent. The data hold under 250,000 clones, with about 83% observed a single time. The sample's treatment: about 20 received Ad26.COV2.S at low or high dose, single or two shots; several received placebo; per-sample allocation not given. Collection of the samples took place on day 63 after the first injection of vaccine or placebo. This specimen was peripheral blood, taken in a trial of Ad26.COV2.S vaccine versus placebo. The receptors here all came from a person between 18 and 65 years old who received the Ad26.COV2.S COVID-19 vaccine or a placebo.

This clone was picked up one time. This chain connects TRBV30 to TRBJ1-2; unclear D gene. Germline values: CDR1 GTSNPN, CDR2 SVGIG (reference sequence). The V end was cut by 1 base, the J end by 3 bases, with 3 bases between. The CDR3 length is 11 residues. CDR3 residues: CAWSGDYGYTF. CDR3 nucleotide sequence: TGTGCCTGGAGTGGGGACTATGGCTACACCTTC.

The chain carries TRBV6-1 and TRBJ2-7; D remains ambiguous. The CDR3 totals 12 residues. The germline gives CDR1 MNHNS, CDR2 SASEGT. Trimming took off 0 bases at V and 8 bases at J, with 8 bases between the two ends. DNA of the CDR3: TGTGCCAGCAGTGAAGCCAGGAGCAAGCAGTACGTC. Residues: CASSEARSKQYV.

This sequence joins TRBV18 and TRBJ1-2; TRBD1 aligns across 9 bases. This CDR3 comprises 18 residues. Germline CDR1 is KGHSH and CDR2 is LQKENI. With 6 bases clipped from V and 5 bases from J, the junction kept 19 bases outside the gene matches. The CDR3 nucleotides are TGTGCCAGCTCCTACCCAACCCGGACAGGGGCCCTTCGGTATGGCTACACCTTC. Its translation is CASSYPTRTGALRYGYTF.

The CDR3 DNA is TGTGCCAGCTCACCGGGAATGAACACTGAAGCTTTCTTT. Its protein is CASSPGMNTEAFF. J is TRBJ1-1 and V is TRBV18; D unclear. In germline, CDR1 is KGHSH, CDR2 LQKENI. The CDR3 is made up of 13 amino acids. The V gene lost 3 bases and the J gene lost 0 bases, with 5 bases spanning the gap.

V gene TRBV16 combines with J gene TRBJ2-4; D may be TRBD1 (6 bases). CDR1 is KGHSY, CDR2 FQNENV, per germline. The CDR3 spans 14 residues. The ends were cut back, 0 bases at V and 7 bases at J, with 10 bases in the middle. The CDR3 sequence: CASSQSPGANIQYF. The CDR3 coding sequence is TGTGCCAGCAGCCAATCCCCAGGGGCTAACATTCAGTACTTC.

This chain joins TRBV5-1 and TRBJ2-5; possibly TRBD2 for D (6 bases). Germline V gives CDR1 SGHRS, CDR2 YFSETQ. The CDR3 is 17 amino acids. Trimming left V 5 bases short and J 2 bases short, with 22 bases between. CDR3 amino acids: CASSRVGTIAEQETQYF. CDR3 nucleotides: TGCGCCAGCAGTCGGGTGGGTACGATAGCGGAGCAAGAGACCCAGTACTTC. Combining the CDR3 with reference TRBV5-1 and TRBJ2-5 gives the whole variable domain KAGVTQTPRYLIKTRGQQVTLSCSPISGHRSVSWYQQTPGQGLQFLFEYFSETQRNKGNFPGRFSGRQFSNSRSEMNVSTLELGDSALYLCASSRVGTIAEQETQYFGPGTRLLVL.

The chain combines TRBV30 with TRBJ2-1, with 13 bases matching TRBD2. CDR3 length: 15 residues. Germline CDR1 is GTSNPN and CDR2 is SVGIG (reference sequence). V was clipped by 2 bases and J by 10 bases; unmatched bases: 8. The CDR3 DNA follows: TGTGCCTGGAGTACTCGACTAGCGGGGGGAGGGGAGCAGTTCTTC. It specifies CAWSTRLAGGGEQFF.

This rearrangement joins TRBV5-8 to TRBJ2-4, with 7 bases that match TRBD2. Germline V gives CDR1 SGHTS, CDR2 YDEGEE. The CDR3 runs 14 residues. The V gene end was trimmed by 4 bases and the J gene end by 6 bases; junction bases not matched to a gene: 7. CDR3 nucleotide sequence: TGTGCCAGCAGCCCGGGACTATATGTAAACATTCAGTACTTC. Its translation: CASSPGLYVNIQYF.

The CDR3 sequence: CASSLPREGGIYGYTF. CDR3 nucleotide sequence: TGTGCCAGCAGTTTACCCCGTGAGGGCGGAATCTATGGCTACACCTTC. J is TRBJ1-2 and V is TRBV28; D is undetermined. Per the germline V gene, CDR1 is MDHEN and CDR2 is SYDVKM. The CDR3 sequence is 16 residues long. V gave up 2 bases and J gave up 4 bases, with 17 bases separating them.

This clone occurred once. The chain has TRBV11-2 and TRBJ2-7; TRBD1 matches 7 bases. Unmatched junction bases numbered 3, after V lost 3 bases and J lost 1 base. Germline V gene data show CDR1 as SGHAT and CDR2 as FQNNGV. The CDR3 is 14 amino acids. CDR3 in amino acids: CASSFNRGSYEQYF. The CDR3 region has the DNA TGTGCCAGCAGCTTTAACAGGGGATCCTACGAGCAGTACTTC. The variable domain in full, with the rest retrieved from reference TRBV11-2 and TRBJ2-7, is EAGVAQSPRYKIIEKRQSVAFWCNPISGHATLYWYQQILGQGPKLLIQFQNNGVVDDSQLPKDRFSAERLKGVDSTLKIQPAKLEDSAVYLCASSFNRGSYEQYFGPGTRLTVT.

The chain has TRBV6-8 and TRBJ2-5; 7 bases are shared with TRBD2. V lost 6 bases to trimming and J lost 4 bases; unmatched junction nucleotides: 14. Germline V gene sequence: CDR1 MNHGY, CDR2 SAAAGT. The CDR3 runs 16 residues. Here the CDR3 DNA reads TGTGCCAGCAGCAAACCCAGGACTAGGGGTCGAGAGACCCAGTACTTC. Translation: CASSKPRTRGRETQYF.

This rearrangement joins TRBV19 to TRBJ1-6; 7 nucleotides align to TRBD1. With V trimmed by 3 bases and J by 10 bases, 9 bases remained unmatched. CDR1 is LNHDA and CDR2 is SQIVND in the germline V gene (reference sequence). The CDR3 length is 15 residues. As DNA, the CDR3 is TGTGCCAGTAGTATTAATGGCCACAGGGGATCACCCCTCCACTTT. It specifies CASSINGHRGSPLHF.

The chain links TRBV27 to TRBJ1-1; TRBD1 aligns across 7 bases. J gave up 1 base and V 0 bases, and 5 bases lay outside the gene matches. Germline loops: CDR1 MNHEY, CDR2 SMNVEV (reference sequence). The CDR3 is 16 residues long. The CDR3: CASSLSGQLPNTEAFF. DNA for the CDR3: TGTGCCAGCAGTTTATCGGGACAGTTACCGAACACTGAAGCTTTCTTT.

J is TRBJ1-5 and V is TRBV30; D call uncertain. Trimming took 0 bases from V and 5 from J, leaving 8 bases between them. Germline V gene data show CDR1 as GTSNPN and CDR2 as SVGIG (reference sequence). The CDR3 runs to 13 residues. CDR3 sequence (DNA): TGTGCCTGGAGTGTACACAGAGATCAGCCCCAGCATTTT. Encoded protein: CAWSVHRDQPQHF. Drawing the rest from reference TRBV30 and TRBJ1-5, the complete variable domain is SQTIHQWPATLVQPVGSPLSLECTVEGTSNPNLYWYRQAAGRGLQLLFYSVGIGQISSEVPQNLSASRPQDRQFILSSKKLLLSDSGFYLCAWSVHRDQPQHFGDGTRLSIL.

The chain employs TRBV18 and TRBJ2-7; 7 nucleotides line up with TRBD1. V dropped 4 bases and J dropped 7; count of bases not matched to a gene: 7. The germline gives CDR1 KGHSH, CDR2 LQKENI. The CDR3 length is 13 residues. CDR3 coding DNA: TGTGCCAGCTCACGACAGGGAGATAGGGAGCAGTACTTC. The encoded protein is CASSRQGDREQYF.

The rearrangement joins TRBV24-1 to TRBJ2-5; the D gene is possibly TRBD1 (5 bases). The CDR3 runs 15 residues. Trimming took off 5 bases at V and 0 bases at J, with 12 bases between the two ends. Germline CDR1 KGHDR, CDR2 SFDVKD. The CDR3 DNA reads TGTGCCACCAGTGTGAGCAGGGCAGACCAAGAGACCCAGTACTTC. Amino acids: CATSVSRADQETQYF.

The rearrangement joins TRBV3-1 (or the pseudogene TRBV3-2) to TRBJ2-2, with 15 bases identical to TRBD2. CDR3 size: 18 residues. CDR1 and CDR2 (germline): LGHDT, YNNKEL (reference sequence). The junction had 5 bases not matched to a gene; V was cut back by 4 bases and J by 2 bases. CDR3: CASSPWGLAGGNTGELFF. CDR3 bases: TGTGCCAGCAGCCCGTGGGGACTAGCGGGGGGTAACACCGGGGAGCTGTTTTTT.

V usage is TRBV13 and J usage is TRBJ2-1, with TRBD2 matching over 9 bases. The CDR3 sequence is 15 residues long. CDR1 and CDR2 (germline): PRHDT, FYEKMQ (reference sequence). J gave up 2 bases and V 6 bases, and 5 bases lay outside the gene matches. For the CDR3, the DNA is TGTGCCAGCAGTACAAGCGGGGGGCCCTACAATGAGCAGTTCTTC. The encoded protein is CASSTSGGPYNEQFF.

This chain uses TRBV18 with TRBJ1-2; no reliable D call. CDR3 size: 16 residues. Germline CDR1 and CDR2: KGHSH and LQKENI. The germline V and J ends were trimmed by 1 base and 0 bases, with 12 bases remaining between them. DNA for the CDR3: TGTGCCAGCTCACCACGCACAGAAAGACCTAACTATGGCTACACCTTC. This codes for CASSPRTERPNYGYTF.

This chain uses TRBV2 with TRBJ2-2; tentative D call: TRBD2 (6 bases). Trimming removed 4 bases from V and 1 base from J, with 22 bases in between. The CDR3 has 19 amino acids. The germline gives CDR1 SNHLY, CDR2 FYNNEI. CDR3 coding DNA: TGTGCCAGCAGTGTCCCCCGGGGGTTGAGCGGTTGGAACACCGGGGAGCTGTTTTTT. Translating it yields CASSVPRGLSGWNTGELFF.

The chain uses TRBV2 and TRBJ2-3, with 8 nucleotides matching TRBD1. V gave up 4 bases and J gave up 3 bases; unmatched junction bases: 12. Looked up from germline, CDR1 is SNHLY and CDR2 is FYNNEI. The CDR3 has 17 residues. The CDR3 reads CASSVILAGGGTDTQYF. Here the CDR3 DNA reads TGTGCCAGCAGTGTCATCTTGGCAGGGGGCGGTACAGATACGCAGTATTTT.

The table lists this clone with many counts. This chain links TRBV5-1 with TRBJ1-4; TRBD1 agrees at 8 bases. V gave up 4 bases and J gave up 7 bases; unmatched junction bases: 12. CDR3 length equals 16 residues. Germline V CDR1 and CDR2: SGHRS, YFSETQ. The DNA for the CDR3 is TGCGCCAGCAGCACCACGACAGGGGATGGGAGTGAAAAACTGTTTTTT. Protein product: CASSTTTGDGSEKLFF.

The chain couples TRBV15 to TRBJ2-3; D may be TRBD1 (6 bases). This CDR3 contains 16 residues. V lost 4 bases and J 0 bases, leaving 14 bases between the germline ends. CDR1 is LNHNV, CDR2 YYDKDF, per germline (reference sequence). The CDR3 DNA reads TGTGCCACCAGCATACACTTGGGGGCCAGCACAGATACGCAGTATTTT. Its translation is CATSIHLGASTDTQYF.

The V and J genes are TRBV9 and TRBJ2-5, with TRBD1 matching over 10 bases. The CDR3 has 16 amino acids. Germline-derived CDR1 and CDR2 are SGDLS and YYNGEE. J was trimmed by 2 bases and V by 0 bases; bases with no gene match: 4. The CDR3 DNA is TGTGCCAGCAGCGTAGGACAGGGGGCCTTTCAAGAGACCCAGTACTTC. Its protein is CASSVGQGAFQETQYF.

The CDR3 spells CASSPRAGTGVSQETQYF. Written as DNA, the CDR3 is TGTGCCAGCTCACCACGAGCCGGGACAGGGGTTTCGCAAGAGACCCAGTACTTC. This rearrangement joins TRBV18 to TRBJ2-5, with 10 bases that match TRBD1. CDR1 is KGHSH, CDR2 LQKENI, per germline. The CDR3 contains 18 residues. V lost 1 base to trimming and J lost 2 bases; unmatched junction nucleotides: 10.

This chain links TRBV5-5 with TRBJ2-3; D gene uncertain. The CDR3 is 15 amino acids. Germline V gene data show CDR1 as SGHKS and CDR2 as YYEKEE (reference sequence). The V gene lost 2 bases and the J gene lost 7 bases, with 17 bases spanning the gap. The CDR3 bases are TGTGCCAGCAGCTTTGGTTCGGCTTCAATAAATACGCAGTATTTT. Protein product: CASSFGSASINTQYF.

This clone was counted between two and nine times. The CDR3 loop reads CASSLAEGNEKLFF. The CDR3 DNA reads TGTGCCAGCAGCTTAGCAGAGGGGAATGAAAAACTGTTTTTT. The V and J genes are TRBV7-9 and TRBJ1-4, with D perhaps matching TRBD1 (5 bases). The V end lost 0 bases, the J end lost 5 bases, and 7 bases lay between the germline ends. Germline CDR1 SEHNR, CDR2 FQNEAQ (reference sequence). The CDR3 extends over 14 amino acids.